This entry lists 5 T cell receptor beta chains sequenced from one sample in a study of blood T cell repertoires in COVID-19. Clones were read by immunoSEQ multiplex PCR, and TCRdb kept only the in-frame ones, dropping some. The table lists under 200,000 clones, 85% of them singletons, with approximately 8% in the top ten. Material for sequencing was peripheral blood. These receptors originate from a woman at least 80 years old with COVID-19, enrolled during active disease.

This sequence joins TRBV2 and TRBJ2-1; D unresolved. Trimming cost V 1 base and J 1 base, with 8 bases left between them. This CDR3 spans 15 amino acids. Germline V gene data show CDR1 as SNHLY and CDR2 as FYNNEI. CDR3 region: CASSEEEMSYNEQFF. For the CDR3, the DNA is TGTGCCAGCAGTGAAGAGGAGATGTCCTACAATGAGCAGTTCTTC.

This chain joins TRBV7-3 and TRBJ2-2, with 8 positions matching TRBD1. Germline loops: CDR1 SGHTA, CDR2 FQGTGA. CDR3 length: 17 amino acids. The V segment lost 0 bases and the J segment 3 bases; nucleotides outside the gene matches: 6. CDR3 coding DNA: TGTGCCAGCAGCTTAACTTACAGGGGGTCAGACACCGGGGAGCTGTTTTTT. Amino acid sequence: CASSLTYRGSDTGELFF.

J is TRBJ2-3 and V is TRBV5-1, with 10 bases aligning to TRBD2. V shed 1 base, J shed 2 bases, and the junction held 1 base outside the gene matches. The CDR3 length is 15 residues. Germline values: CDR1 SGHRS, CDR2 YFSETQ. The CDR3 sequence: CASSLTSGVTDTQYF. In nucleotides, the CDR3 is TGCGCCAGCAGCTTGACTAGCGGGGTCACAGATACGCAGTATTTT.

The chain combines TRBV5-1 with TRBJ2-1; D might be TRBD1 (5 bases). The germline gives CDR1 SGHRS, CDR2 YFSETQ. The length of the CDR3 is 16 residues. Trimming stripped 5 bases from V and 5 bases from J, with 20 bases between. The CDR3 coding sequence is TGCGCCAGCAGTGGGCAGGGCCCTCCCTGGGACAATGAGCAGTTCTTC. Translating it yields CASSGQGPPWDNEQFF. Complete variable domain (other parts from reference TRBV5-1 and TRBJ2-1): KAGVTQTPRYLIKTRGQQVTLSCSPISGHRSVSWYQQTPGQGLQFLFEYFSETQRNKGNFPGRFSGRQFSNSRSEMNVSTLELGDSALYLCASSGQGPPWDNEQFFGPGTRLTVL.

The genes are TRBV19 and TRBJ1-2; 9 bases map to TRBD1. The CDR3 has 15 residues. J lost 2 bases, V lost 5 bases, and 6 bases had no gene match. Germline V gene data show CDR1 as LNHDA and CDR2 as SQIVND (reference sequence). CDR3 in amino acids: CASSLPGQGNYGYTF. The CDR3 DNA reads TGTGCCAGTAGTCTCCCCGGACAGGGGAACTATGGCTACACCTTC.